One sample yielded the 3 T cell receptor beta chains listed below, sequenced in a study of T cell responses to AZD1222 COVID-19 vaccine. Method: immunoSEQ multiplex PCR; TCRdb's copy keeps in-frame clones and lacks some. The profile shows roughly 90,000 clones, just over 85% of them singletons. Specimen: peripheral blood, collected on day 0 of AZD1222 vaccination. Receptors were obtained from an adult in good health.

CDR3 amino acids: CASSLTPGPEGTQYF. In nucleotides, the CDR3 is TGTGCCAGCAGCTTAACTCCGGGACCCGAGGGGACCCAGTACTTC. The chain is built from TRBV11-2 and TRBJ2-5, with D perhaps assigned TRBD1 or TRBD2 (5 bases each). The CDR3 runs 15 residues. In germline, CDR1 is SGHAT, CDR2 FQNNGV. V lost 2 bases and J lost 7, with 17 bases in between.

The rearrangement uses TRBV7-2 and TRBJ2-7; 14 bases map to TRBD2. The CDR3 extends over 16 amino acids. Germline values: CDR1 SGHTA, CDR2 FQGNSA. V trimming: 4 bases; J trimming: 2 bases; junction bases outside the gene matches: 4. CDR3 DNA sequence: TGTGCCAGCAGCTACGGGACTAGCGGGGGTACCTACGAGCAGTACTTC. It translates to CASSYGTSGGTYEQYF.

The V and J genes are TRBV20-1 and TRBJ2-7, with no clear D. The CDR3 runs to 16 residues. Trimming shortened V by 3 bases and J by 9 bases, and 27 bases separated the two germline ends. From germline, CDR1 is DFQATT and CDR2 SNEGSKA (reference sequence). CDR3 bases: TGCAGTGCTAGTGATCAAATAGCATCCGCTATGAGGAGGCAGTACTTC. Its protein is CSASDQIASAMRRQYF.